These 5 T cell receptor beta chains were sequenced from one sample in a study of blood T cell repertoires in COVID-19. Repertoires were generated with immunoSEQ multiplex PCR, while TCRdb's copy carries only in-frame clones and drops some. Among tens of thousands of clones listed, around 79% were seen once. Sequencing used peripheral blood. All receptors come from a human donor in a cohort sampled during active COVID-19.

The chain uses TRBV5-6 and TRBJ1-2; D is unresolved. The V gene's germline CDR1 is SGHDT and CDR2 YYEEEE. V was pared by 0 bases and J by 6 bases, with 6 bases between. This CDR3 comprises 12 residues. CDR3 nucleotide sequence: TGTGCCAGCAGCTTGGGGAGGGATGGCTACACCTTC. Its protein product is CASSLGRDGYTF.

In this sample, this clone turned up a few times. The CDR3 reads CASSYLVSGDDRNTIYF. DNA for the CDR3: TGTGCCAGCAGTTACTTGGTCTCGGGTGATGATAGAAACACCATATATTTT. The rearrangement joins TRBV6-2 or TRBV6-3 to TRBJ1-3, with D unclear. Germline V gives CDR1 MNHEY, CDR2 SVGEGT. This CDR3 has 17 amino acids. Trimming left V 1 base short and J 5 bases short, with 18 bases between.

The chain is built from TRBV6-2 or TRBV6-3 and TRBJ2-7; 7 bases agree with TRBD2. The CDR3 consists of 11 residues. Trimming cost V 5 bases and J 12 bases; bases outside gene matches: 7. Germline CDR1 MNHEY, CDR2 SVGEGT. The CDR3 DNA reads TGTGCCAGCAGTGGAGCGGGAAGGGGGTACTTC. Amino acids: CASSGAGRGYF.

This rearrangement joins TRBV5-1 to TRBJ2-7, with D possibly being TRBD1 (5 bases). V shed 5 bases and J shed 3 bases, with 6 bases lying between them. This CDR3 contains 11 residues. Germline CDR1 is SGHRS and CDR2 is YFSETQ. Here the CDR3 reads CASRGDYEQYF. In DNA form, the CDR3 reads TGCGCCAGCAGAGGGGACTACGAGCAGTACTTC.

V gene TRBV9 combines with J gene TRBJ1-2, with D tentatively TRBD1 (6 bases). CDR1 is SGDLS, CDR2 YYNGEE, per germline. V lost 2 bases and J lost 2, with 7 bases in between. There are 13 residues in the CDR3. The CDR3 DNA reads as TGTGCCAGCAGCGTCACAGGGAACTATGGCTACACCTTC. It encodes CASSVTGNYGYTF.